These 9 T cell receptor beta chains were sequenced from one sample in a study of T cell changes during pregnancy in multiple sclerosis. Libraries were prepared by immunoSEQ multiplex PCR; TCRdb keeps only in-frame clonotypes and omits some of them. The repertoire holds 50,000 to 60,000 clones, approximately 90% seen once, with 0.5% to 0.75% in the top ten. The sample was CD4+ T cells from peripheral blood mononuclear cells, taken in the first trimester of pregnancy. All receptors come from a female donor with multiple sclerosis, enrolled in a pregnancy study.

The J gene is TRBJ2-7, the V gene TRBV6-5; 8 positions match TRBD2. The V and J ends lost 6 bases and 0 bases, in that order; junction bases with no gene match: 7. The germline V gene encodes CDR1 MNHEY and CDR2 SVGAGI. CDR3 size: 15 residues. DNA for the CDR3: TGTGCCAGCAGGGCCCTAGCGGGTAGCTCCTACGAGCAGTACTTC. Protein: CASRALAGSSYEQYF.

The chain employs TRBV9 and TRBJ2-2, with 9 bases fitting TRBD1. The J segment lost 0 bases and the V segment lost 4 bases, leaving 10 bases of the junction unmatched. This CDR3 has 18 residues. In germline, CDR1 is SGDLS, CDR2 YYNGEE. The CDR3 DNA reads TGTGCCAGCAGCACCACAGGGGGCGGCTCCTCGAACACCGGGGAGCTGTTTTTT. Protein product: CASSTTGGGSSNTGELFF. The entire variable domain, with the rest obtained from reference TRBV9 and TRBJ2-2, is as follows: DSGVTQTPKHLITATGQRVTLRCSPRSGDLSVYWYQQSLDQGLQFLIQYYNGEERAKGNILERFSAQQFPDLHSELNLSSLELGDSALYFCASSTTGGGSSNTGELFFGEGSRLTVL.

The rearrangement joins TRBV19 to TRBJ1-4; 8 nucleotides agree with TRBD1. The CDR3 runs to 15 residues. V lost 5 bases to trimming and J lost 14 bases; unmatched junction nucleotides: 16. The V gene's germline CDR1 is LNHDA and CDR2 SQIVND (reference sequence). CDR3 bases: TGTGCCAGTAGTCACCTCGGGACAGGTGGACCTCCCCTGTTTTTT. Its protein product is CASSHLGTGGPPLFF. The variable domain in full, completed from reference TRBV19 and TRBJ1-4, reads DGGITQSPKYLFRKEGQNVTLSCEQNLNHDAMYWYRQDPGQGLRLIYYSQIVNDFQKGDIAEGYSVSREKKESFPLTVTSAQKNPTAFYLCASSHLGTGGPPLFFGSGTQLSVL.

This CDR3 reads CASSEGGQGGAEQYF. As DNA, the CDR3 is TGTGCCAGCAGTGAAGGGGGACAGGGGGGCGCGGAGCAGTACTTC. The V and J genes are TRBV2 and TRBJ2-7, with TRBD1 matching over 11 bases. This CDR3 is 15 amino acids long. V shed 1 base, J shed 7 bases, and the junction held 6 bases outside the gene matches. From germline, CDR1 is SNHLY and CDR2 FYNNEI.

The genes are TRBV28 and TRBJ2-2, with D unresolved. Germline V lookup: CDR1 MDHEN, CDR2 SYDVKM. This CDR3 comprises 14 residues. V was pared by 6 bases and J by 2 bases, with 10 bases between. The CDR3 loop is CASRPEFNTGELFF. The CDR3 DNA reads TGTGCCAGCAGACCGGAGTTCAACACCGGGGAGCTGTTTTTT. Supplemented by reference TRBV28 and TRBJ2-2, the full variable domain reads DVKVTQSSRYLVKRTGEKVFLECVQDMDHENMFWYRQDPGLGLRLIYFSYDVKMKEKGDIPEGYSVSREKKERFSLILESASTNQTSMYLCASRPEFNTGELFFGEGSRLTVL.

V gene TRBV5-5 combines with J gene TRBJ1-3; no firm D call. CDR3 length equals 16 residues. Per germline, CDR1 SGHKS and CDR2 YYEKEE (reference sequence). Trimming pared 3 bases from V and 0 bases from J, leaving 13 bases between. The CDR3 sequence: CASSWVAASSGNTIYF. CDR3 sequence (DNA): TGTGCCAGCAGCTGGGTGGCAGCTAGCTCTGGAAACACCATATATTTT.

The chain links TRBV28 to TRBJ2-7; 7 bases are shared with TRBD2. The CDR3 consists of 14 residues. J lost 6 bases, V lost 6 bases, and 11 bases had no gene match. Germline V gene sequence: CDR1 MDHEN, CDR2 SYDVKM. CDR3 region: CASRPRLAAGEQYF. The CDR3 region has the DNA TGTGCCAGCAGACCGAGACTAGCAGCGGGCGAGCAGTACTTC.

The chain recombines TRBV6-5 with TRBJ2-1; 8 positions match TRBD2. The CDR3 runs 13 residues. J gave up 12 bases and V 6 bases, and 10 bases lay outside the gene matches. Germline V gene data show CDR1 as MNHEY and CDR2 as SVGAGI. The CDR3 spells CASRRAGDGWQFF. The DNA of the CDR3 is TGTGCCAGCAGAAGAGCGGGAGACGGCTGGCAGTTCTTC.

The count of this clone is one. The chain carries TRBV6-5 and TRBJ1-1; D is possibly TRBD1 (6 bases). The CDR3 sequence is 14 residues long. In germline, CDR1 is MNHEY, CDR2 SVGAGI. The V gene lost 6 bases and the J gene lost 6 bases, with 17 bases spanning the gap. The CDR3 coding sequence is TGTGCCAGCAGACAGGGCTCCCCAGGAGCTGAAGCTTTCTTT. Protein sequence: CASRQGSPGAEAFF.